These 13 T cell receptor beta chains were all obtained from the same sample, sequenced in a study of shared clonotypes between healthy human individuals. Assay: immunoSEQ multiplex PCR; the TCRdb copy retains only in-frame clones and omits some. The sample lists around 2.5 million clones; approximately 93% were seen once. The sequenced sample was naive CD4+ T cells from PBMCs. Stated subset: CD45RA+ positively selected. These receptors were taken from a man in his late teens or twenties in good health. Some clones in this sample may be carry-over from other donors' samples.

The chain's CDR3 is CASRSGQTSGRPQHF. The CDR3, as DNA: TGTGCCAGCAGGTCGGGACAGACCAGCGGGCGGCCCCAGCATTTT. The chain uses TRBV28 and TRBJ1-5, with 7 bases aligning to TRBD1. V lost 6 bases and J lost 9; bases outside the gene matches: 14. CDR3 length equals 15 residues. Germline V lookup: CDR1 MDHEN, CDR2 SYDVKM.

This chain links TRBV29-1 with TRBJ2-6; a possible D gene is TRBD2 (6 bases). There are 12 residues in the CDR3. Per the germline V gene, CDR1 is SQVTM and CDR2 is ANQGSEA. Trimming removed 6 bases at V and 5 bases at J, with 8 bases between. The CDR3 DNA is TGCAGCGTGGGGGGTTGGGCCAACGTCCTGACTTTC. Translation: CSVGGWANVLTF.

V and J are TRBV7-2 and TRBJ1-4; TRBD1 is a possible D gene (5 bases). V gave up 8 bases and J gave up 6 bases, with 19 bases separating them. The CDR3 consists of 15 residues. The V gene's germline CDR1 is SGHTA and CDR2 FQGNSA. CDR3 DNA: TGTGCCAGCCGTACTGGGACGTTGAATCATGAAAAACTGTTTTTT. Protein product: CASRTGTLNHEKLFF. The complete variable domain, with remaining parts taken from reference TRBV7-2 and TRBJ1-4, reads GAGVSQSPSNKVTEKGKDVELRCDPISGHTALYWYRQSLGQGLEFLIYFQGNSAPDKSGLPSDRFSAERTGGSVSTLTIQRTQQEDSAVYLCASRTGTLNHEKLFFGSGTQLSVL.

This clone occurred once. The chain is built from TRBV7-9 and TRBJ1-1, with D unclear. The CDR3 is 13 residues long. Germline CDR1 is SEHNR and CDR2 is FQNEAQ (reference sequence). V lost 1 base, J lost 3 bases, and 6 bases lay in between. This CDR3 is CASSLDGHTEAFF. In DNA, the CDR3 is TGTGCCAGCAGCTTAGATGGGCACACTGAAGCTTTCTTT.

CDR3 sequence (DNA): TGTGCCGCCAGGGCCACCGGGGAGCTGTTTTTT. This translates into CAARATGELFF. The chain links TRBV7-9 to TRBJ2-2; TRBD1 is a possible D gene (5 bases). Germline CDR1 reads SEHNR; CDR2 reads FQNEAQ (reference sequence). The CDR3 has 11 amino acids. The ends were cut back, 11 bases at V and 4 bases at J, with 8 bases in the middle.

The genes are TRBV5-1 and TRBJ2-6; D is possibly TRBD1 or TRBD2 (5 bases each). This CDR3 has 16 residues. Germline values: CDR1 SGHRS, CDR2 YFSETQ. Trimming shortened V by 2 bases and J by 0 bases, and 9 bases separated the two germline ends. The CDR3 DNA reads TGCGCCAGCAGCTTTGGGGGAGCCTCTGGGGCCAACGTCCTGACTTTC. As protein: CASSFGGASGANVLTF.

The rearrangement links TRBV28 to TRBJ2-5, with 10 bases lining up with TRBD2. The end of the DNA fits TRBJ2-7 better, so the J call may be wrong. The CDR3 runs to 15 residues. Germline-derived CDR1 and CDR2 are MDHEN and SYDVKM. The CDR3 protein is CASSNPAGGPDEQYF. CDR3 in DNA: TGTGCCAGCAGTAACCCAGCGGGAGGGCCCGACGAGCAGTACTTC.

CDR3 amino acids: CASSLSLGFYEQYF. CDR3 DNA sequence: TGTGCCAGCAGCTTATCCCTGGGGTTCTACGAGCAGTACTTC. This chain joins TRBV11-2 and TRBJ2-7, with unresolved D. The ends were cut back, 2 bases at V and 3 bases at J, with 11 bases in the middle. Germline loops: CDR1 SGHAT, CDR2 FQNNGV. CDR3 length equals 14 residues.

The rearrangement joins TRBV2 to TRBJ2-4, with 7 nucleotides matching TRBD1. Germline V CDR1 and CDR2: SNHLY, FYNNEI. The V segment lost 4 bases and the J segment 4 bases; nucleotides outside the gene matches: 1. The CDR3 sequence is 13 residues long. In DNA form, the CDR3 reads TGTGCCAGCAGTGGGGGACAGAAAAACATTCAGTACTTC. Its protein is CASSGGQKNIQYF.

This clone was seen just once. The chain has TRBV2 and TRBJ2-2; D might be TRBD1 (5 bases). This CDR3 is built from 14 residues. Per the germline V gene, CDR1 is SNHLY and CDR2 is FYNNEI. The V end was cut by 6 bases, the J end by 2 bases, with 10 bases between. CDR3: CASRDRPNTGELFF. CDR3 coding DNA: TGTGCCAGCAGAGACAGACCTAACACCGGGGAGCTGTTTTTT.

The rearrangement joins TRBV18 to TRBJ1-3; D gene uncertain. The V end lost 2 bases, the J end lost 0 bases, and 8 bases lay between the germline ends. CDR1 and CDR2 from the germline V gene are KGHSH and LQKENI. CDR3 length: 15 residues. The CDR3 loop reads CASSPASRSGNTIYF. As DNA, the CDR3 is TGTGCCAGCTCACCAGCCAGCCGCTCTGGAAACACCATATATTTT.

The DNA for the CDR3 is TGTGCCAGCAGCTCCCCGAGGGGTGGACGCTACACTGAAGCTTTCTTT. This codes for CASSSPRGGRYTEAFF. The J gene is TRBJ1-1, the V gene TRBV4-2, with D possibly matching TRBD1 (5 bases). V lost 5 bases, J lost 3 bases, and 19 bases lay in between. Per the germline V gene, CDR1 is LGHNA and CDR2 is YNFKEQ. The CDR3 is 16 amino acids.

The chain recombines TRBV7-2 with TRBJ1-1, with D possibly matching TRBD1 (6 bases). V lost 5 bases and J 3 bases, leaving 16 bases between the germline ends. The CDR3 loop spans 15 amino acids. The germline CDR1 and CDR2 sequences are SGHTA and FQGNSA. This chain's CDR3 is CASSLQGRVYTEAFF. The DNA of the CDR3 is TGTGCCAGCAGCCTCCAGGGGCGGGTTTACACTGAAGCTTTCTTT. The complete variable domain, with remaining parts taken from reference TRBV7-2 and TRBJ1-1, reads GAGVSQSPSNKVTEKGKDVELRCDPISGHTALYWYRQSLGQGLEFLIYFQGNSAPDKSGLPSDRFSAERTGGSVSTLTIQRTQQEDSAVYLCASSLQGRVYTEAFFGQGTRLTVV.